A selection of T cell receptor beta chains follows, all from one sample in a study of post-analysis software for immune sequencing data. TCRdb re-derived calls from the PCR reads in MiXCR, one entry per CDR3 protein. The data show hundreds of thousands of distinct CDR3 sequences, 55% to 60% seen once. Sequencing was performed on blood. The receptors were gathered from a girl aged 2-10 years with multiple sclerosis. CDR3s include the opening cysteine and the closing phenylalanine or tryptophan. The D gene is left open where the match is weak. Only part of the rows carry a size: once, few, many, or a class if the clone is expanded.

j_call	cdr3_length	clone_size	d_call	v_call	cdr3_nt	cdr3_aa
TRBJ2-3	13	few	-	TRBV11-3	TGTGCCAGCAGCCAAGCTCCAGCAGATACGCAGTATTTT	CASSQAPADTQYF
TRBJ2-3	18	few	TRBD2	TRBV29-1	TGCAGCGTGAAGGGACTAGCGGGAGGCCGACCCTTTCCAGATACGCAGTATTTT	CSVKGLAGGRPFPDTQYF
TRBJ2-3	17	-	TRBD1	TRBV4-1	TGCGCCAGCAGCCACCTCGGGACAGGGGGCGGTTCGGGTACGCAGTATTTT	CASSHLGTGGGSGTQYF
TRBJ1-4	15	-	TRBD1	TRBV5-1	TGCGCCAGCAGCCAGGGACAGGGGGTTCCCGAAAAACTGTTTTTT	CASSQGQGVPEKLFF
TRBJ2-3	15	-	-	TRBV20-1	TGCAGTGCTAGAACCGGTCGGGACCTCACAGATACGCAGTATTTT	CSARTGRDLTDTQYF
TRBJ2-5	14	-	-	TRBV29-1	TGCAGCGTGAACCCCGTGGGGCGCGAAGAGACCCAGTACTTC	CSVNPVGREETQYF
TRBJ2-1	19	-	-	TRBV29-1	TGCAGCGTTACCCCCGTGGCTAGGGGGAGAAGTAGCACCTACAATGAGCAGTTCTTC	CSVTPVARGRSSTYNEQFF
TRBJ2-5	14	few	-	TRBV7-3	TGTGCCAGCAGCCTCCGTCCCGGCGAGGGGACCCAGTACTTC	CASSLRPGEGTQYF
TRBJ2-1	15	-	-	TRBV12-3/TRBV12-4	TGTGCCAGCGGGCGGGGTCCGAGCTCCTACAATGAGCAGTTCTTC	CASGRGPSSYNEQFF
TRBJ2-5	13	once	-	TRBV4-1	TGCGCCAGCAGCCAAGGTTTATTGGAGACCCAGTACTTC	CASSQGLLETQYF
TRBJ2-1	15	few	-	TRBV5-6	TGTGCCAGCACCACTAGGGGGATCTCCTACAATGAGCAGTTCTTC	CASTTRGISYNEQFF
TRBJ1-1	13	-	-	TRBV29-1	TGCAGCGTCGACCCGGGGGGGAGCGCTGAAGCTTTCTTT	CSVDPGGSAEAFF
TRBJ2-5	16	-	-	TRBV5-1	TGCGCCAGCAGCTGGGTGGGACAACAGAAGACCGAGACCCAGTACTTC	CASSWVGQQKTETQYF
TRBJ2-7	14	-	-	TRBV9	TGTGCCAGCAGCCTAGGGCCGGGGGCGGATGAGCAGTACTTC	CASSLGPGADEQYF
TRBJ2-3	18	-	TRBD1	TRBV7-2	TGTGCCAGCAGCTTAGCGGTTGGCCCCAGGGGGCCCTTAGATACGCAGTATTTT	CASSLAVGPRGPLDTQYF
TRBJ1-1	15	-	-	TRBV21-1	TGTGCCAGCCGGACGGCAGTCCTAAAGAACACTGAAGCTTTCTTT	CASRTAVLKNTEAFF
TRBJ2-4	16	few	-	TRBV6-5	TGTGCCAGCAGTTACTCCCCACGGGGAGCCAAAAACATTCAGTACTTC	CASSYSPRGAKNIQYF
TRBJ2-1	16	-	TRBD2	TRBV15	TGTGCCACCAGCAAGGGGGAGACTAGCGGGGTATATGAGCAGTTCTTC	CATSKGETSGVYEQFF
TRBJ1-5	14	-	-	TRBV6-1	TGTGTCAGCAGCCAAAGGGGGTTCAATCAGCCCCAGCATTTT	CVSSQRGFNQPQHF
TRBJ1-5	15	-	-	TRBV12-3/TRBV12-4	TGTGCCAGCTCTTCGATCGACGGGGGCAATCAGCCCCAGCATTTT	CASSSIDGGNQPQHF
TRBJ2-2	13	-	-	TRBV3-1	TGTGCCAGCAGCCGGGGGAACGCCGGGGAGCTGTTTTTT	CASSRGNAGELFF
TRBJ2-3	14	few	TRBD2	TRBV29-1	TGCAGCGTTGAAGCGGGAGGGCCCGCAGATACGCAGTATTTT	CSVEAGGPADTQYF
TRBJ2-1	14	few	TRBD1	TRBV20-1	TGCAGTGCTAACAGGGGGCGCGGGGTTAATGAGCAGTTCTTC	CSANRGRGVNEQFF
TRBJ2-3	12	-	-	TRBV12-3/TRBV12-4	TGTGCCAGCAGGGACTCGGGGGATACGCAGTATTTT	CASRDSGDTQYF
TRBJ2-3	14	-	-	TRBV12-3/TRBV12-4	TGTGCCAGCAAGATTAGCAGGGTCACAGATACGCAGTATTTT	CASKISRVTDTQYF
TRBJ1-6	14	-	-	TRBV14	TGTGCCAGCAGCCGAGGGCCGGGGATCTCACCCCTCCACTTT	CASSRGPGISPLHF